The rows below give T cell receptor beta chains drawn from one sample of a study of T cell clusters in autoimmune cytopenias. TCRdb reprocessed the multiplex PCR reads; each CDR3 protein has one entry and no DNA is given. The sample data list some 5,000 distinct CDR3 sequences. These same records also appear under a second study, on T cell repertoires in aging, cancer and after chemotherapy.

Sequencing was carried out using peripheral blood. These receptors were collected from a human donor with chronic lymphocytic leukemia. The donor label of this sample is uncertain. Each CDR3 is given with its conserved first and last residue. Each record gives: clone size, J gene, V gene, CDR3 protein. Size tells how often a clone was seen (once, few, many) or the class of an expanded clone, and some rows leave it out.

>medium-sized|TRBJ2-1|TRBV11-3
CASSPNSRDRDLFF
>.|TRBJ2-5|TRBV12-3/TRBV12-4
CASSLGGAETQYF
>.|TRBJ2-5|TRBV5-1
CASSSEPRRETQYF
>.|TRBJ1-5|TRBV19
CASNREGARDQPQHF
>.|TRBJ1-1|TRBV12-3/TRBV12-4
CASSLGWNTEAFF
>.|TRBJ2-1|TRBV7-6
CASVQRIAGEYNEQFF
>.|TRBJ1-5|TRBV6-2/TRBV6-3
CASSSIGTGYNQPQHF
>.|TRBJ1-2|TRBV10-2
CAVDRGDYGYTF
>.|TRBJ1-6|TRBV6-5
CASSLMGGGYNSPLHF
>.|TRBJ1-3|TRBV7-2
CASSYAGGRNTIYF
>medium-sized|TRBJ2-7|TRBV6-5
CASSPGTGNYEQYF
>.|TRBJ2-5|TRBV27
CASSLGQGWAQETQYF
>.|TRBJ1-1|TRBV6-5
CASRGMGVNTEAFF
>medium-sized|TRBJ2-7|TRBV10-3
CAISDPRQGARSSYEQYF
>.|TRBJ2-1|TRBV5-1
CASSSTGWNEQFF
>.|TRBJ2-1|TRBV6-1
CASSEPYRQGGYEQFF
>medium-sized|TRBJ1-2|TRBV6-5
CASSYEGLGYTF
>medium-sized|TRBJ2-5|TRBV18
CASSQGSATPSQETQYF